These 9 T cell receptor beta chains came from one sample sequenced in a study of CD8+ T cells in alopecia areata. TCR sequencing used cDNA made by reverse transcription of extracted RNA. Sequencing was performed with immunoSEQ multiplex PCR; in TCRdb, only in-frame clones are kept and a portion is missing. The sample carries some 95,000 clones, around 44% recorded once. Sequencing input: CD4+ T cells sorted from blood. Source of these receptors: a human donor with alopecia areata.

The chain joins TRBV11-2 to TRBJ2-6; the D is unclear. Germline V gene data show CDR1 as SGHAT and CDR2 as FQNNGV. The CDR3 is made up of 14 amino acids. Trimming stripped 4 bases from V and 4 bases from J, with 8 bases between. The CDR3 protein is CASSSRLGANVLTF. The CDR3 bases are TGTGCCAGCAGCTCCCGGTTGGGGGCCAACGTCCTGACTTTC.

The chain is built from TRBV10-3 and TRBJ1-2; D is ambiguous. The CDR3 runs 13 residues. The V gene's germline CDR1 is ENHRY and CDR2 SYGVKD. V was trimmed by 2 bases and J by 5 bases, leaving 9 bases between them. The CDR3 bases are TGTGCCATCAGTGAGGCCCCAGAGTATGGCTACACCTTC. Translating it yields CAISEAPEYGYTF.

This clone came up a few times. The chain has TRBV27 and TRBJ2-3; no clear D gene. The CDR3 is made up of 13 amino acids. V was cut by 7 bases and J by 8 bases, with 16 bases left in between. The V gene's germline CDR1 is MNHEY and CDR2 SMNVEV (reference sequence). The DNA for the CDR3 is TGTGCCAGCAAAGGAACTAATGGCGTTACGCAGTATTTT. Amino acid sequence: CASKGTNGVTQYF.

J is TRBJ2-5 and V is TRBV29-1; 8 nucleotides match TRBD1. After removal of 6 bases from V and 1 base from J, the junction contained 16 bases not matched to a gene. The CDR3 contains 17 residues. Germline assignment: CDR1 SQVTM and CDR2 ANQGSEA. As DNA, the CDR3 is TGCAGCGTGCACCTGGCCGCCAGGGGGCATCCCCAAGAGACCCAGTACTTC. Its protein product is CSVHLAARGHPQETQYF.

V gene TRBV9 combines with J gene TRBJ2-3, with a possible D match to TRBD1 (5 bases). V was shortened by 2 bases and J by 8 bases, with 15 bases between the two germline ends. Germline assignment: CDR1 SGDLS and CDR2 YYNGEE. The CDR3 is made up of 14 amino acids. CDR3 sequence: CASSVNQGSGTQYF. Written as DNA, the CDR3 is TGTGCCAGCAGCGTCAACCAGGGTTCTGGTACGCAGTATTTT.

About this clone: The same CDR3 can be traced to other DNA sequences in this sample. The CDR3 bases are TGCAGCGCCCGAAGTGGGGCCAACGTCCTGACTTTC. Its protein product is CSARSGANVLTF. The V and J genes are TRBV29-1 and TRBJ2-6; D remains unclear. CDR1 SQVTM and CDR2 ANQGSEA come from the germline V gene. The CDR3 is 12 amino acids. The germline V and J ends were trimmed by 7 bases and 3 bases, with 7 bases remaining between them.

The rearrangement joins TRBV29-1 to TRBJ2-7, with 11 positions matching TRBD2. This CDR3 spans 16 amino acids. Germline lookup yields CDR1 SQVTM and CDR2 ANQGSEA. After removal of 1 base from V and 6 bases from J, the junction contained 11 bases not matched to a gene. The CDR3 region is CSVEGRLAGRPGEQYF. The DNA of the CDR3 is TGCAGCGTTGAAGGACGACTAGCGGGACGGCCAGGCGAGCAGTACTTC.

The gene calls are TRBV29-1 and TRBJ1-2; D remains ambiguous. The CDR3 length is 12 residues. The V end was cut by 0 bases, the J end by 8 bases, with 10 bases between. Germline CDR1 is SQVTM and CDR2 is ANQGSEA. The CDR3 DNA reads as TGCAGCGTTGAAGATCCCGGGTGGGGCTACACCTTC. Protein sequence: CSVEDPGWGYTF.

This chain links TRBV2 with TRBJ1-5; a possible D gene is TRBD1 (5 bases). This CDR3 has 13 amino acids. V was clipped by 10 bases and J by 7 bases, with 17 bases between them. Germline loops: CDR1 SNHLY, CDR2 FYNNEI. The CDR3 bases are TGTGCCACCCAACGGGGGGAGGGACAGCCCCAGCATTTT. Translated: CATQRGEGQPQHF.